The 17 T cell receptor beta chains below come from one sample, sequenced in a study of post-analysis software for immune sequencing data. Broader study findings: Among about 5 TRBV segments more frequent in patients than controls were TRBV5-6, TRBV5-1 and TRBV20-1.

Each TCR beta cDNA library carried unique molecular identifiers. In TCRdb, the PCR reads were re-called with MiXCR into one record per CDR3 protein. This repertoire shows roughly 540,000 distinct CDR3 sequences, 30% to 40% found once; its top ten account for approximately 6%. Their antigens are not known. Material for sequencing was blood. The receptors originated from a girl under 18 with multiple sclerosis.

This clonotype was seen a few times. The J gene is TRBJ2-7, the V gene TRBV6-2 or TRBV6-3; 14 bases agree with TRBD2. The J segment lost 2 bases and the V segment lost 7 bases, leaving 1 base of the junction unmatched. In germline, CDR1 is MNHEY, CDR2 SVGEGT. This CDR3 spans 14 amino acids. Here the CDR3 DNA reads TGTGCCAGCACGGGACTAGCGGGGGCCTACGAGCAGTACTTC. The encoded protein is CASTGLAGAYEQYF.

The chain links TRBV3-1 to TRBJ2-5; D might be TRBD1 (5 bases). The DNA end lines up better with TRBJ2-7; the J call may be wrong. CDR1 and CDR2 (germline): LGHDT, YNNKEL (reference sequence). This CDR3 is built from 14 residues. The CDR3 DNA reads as TGTGCCAGCAGCCAATTTAGGGGTTTAGACGAGCAGTACTTC. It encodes CASSQFRGLDEQYF.

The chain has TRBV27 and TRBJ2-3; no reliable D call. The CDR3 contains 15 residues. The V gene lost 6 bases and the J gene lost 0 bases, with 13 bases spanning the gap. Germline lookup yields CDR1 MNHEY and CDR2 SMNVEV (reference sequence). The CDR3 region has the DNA TGTGCCAGCAGGCCCCTCAGCTCTAGCACAGATACGCAGTATTTT. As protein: CASRPLSSSTDTQYF.

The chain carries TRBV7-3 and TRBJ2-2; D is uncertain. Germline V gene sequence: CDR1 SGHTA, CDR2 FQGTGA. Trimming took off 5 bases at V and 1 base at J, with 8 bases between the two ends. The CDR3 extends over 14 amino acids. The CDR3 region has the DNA TGTGCCAGCAGCGCCTACATGAACACCGGGGAGCTGTTTTTT. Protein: CASSAYMNTGELFF.

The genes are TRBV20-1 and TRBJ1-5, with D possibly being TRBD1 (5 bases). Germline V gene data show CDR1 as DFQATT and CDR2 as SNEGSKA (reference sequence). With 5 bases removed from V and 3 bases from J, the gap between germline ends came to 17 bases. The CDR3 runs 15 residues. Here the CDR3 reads CSARTGAGINQPQHF. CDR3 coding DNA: TGCAGTGCTCGGACCGGGGCAGGGATCAATCAGCCCCAGCATTTT.

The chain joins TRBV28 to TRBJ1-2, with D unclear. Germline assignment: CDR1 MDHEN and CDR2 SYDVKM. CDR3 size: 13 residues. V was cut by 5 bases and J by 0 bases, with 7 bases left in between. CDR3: CASSRRSNYGYTF. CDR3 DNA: TGTGCCAGCAGTCGACGGTCTAACTATGGCTACACCTTC.

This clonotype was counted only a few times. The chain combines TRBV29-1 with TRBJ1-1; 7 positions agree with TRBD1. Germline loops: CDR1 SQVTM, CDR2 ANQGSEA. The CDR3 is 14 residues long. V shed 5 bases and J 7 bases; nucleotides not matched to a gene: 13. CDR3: CSVFRGRGQGEAFF. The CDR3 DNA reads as TGCAGCGTTTTCCGGGGGAGGGGGCAGGGTGAAGCTTTCTTT.

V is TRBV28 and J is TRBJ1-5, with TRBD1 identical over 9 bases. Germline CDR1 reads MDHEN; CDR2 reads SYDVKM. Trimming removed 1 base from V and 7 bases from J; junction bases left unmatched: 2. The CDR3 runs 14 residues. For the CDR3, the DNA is TGTGCCAGCAGTTTATTGGGACAGGGACAGCCCCAGCATTTT. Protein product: CASSLLGQGQPQHF.

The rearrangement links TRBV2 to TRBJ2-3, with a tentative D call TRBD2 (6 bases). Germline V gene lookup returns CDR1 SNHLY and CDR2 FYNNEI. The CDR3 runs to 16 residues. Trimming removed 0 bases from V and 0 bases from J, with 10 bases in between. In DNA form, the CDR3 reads TGTGCCAGCAGTGAAGCTTGGGACTCTAGCACAGATACGCAGTATTTT. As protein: CASSEAWDSSTDTQYF.

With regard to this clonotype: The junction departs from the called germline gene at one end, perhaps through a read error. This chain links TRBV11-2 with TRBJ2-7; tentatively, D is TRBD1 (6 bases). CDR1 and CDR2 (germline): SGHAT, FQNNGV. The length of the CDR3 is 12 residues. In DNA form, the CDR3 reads TGTGCCAGCAGCAACAGGGCCTACGGGCAGTACTTC. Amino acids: CASSNRAYGQYF.

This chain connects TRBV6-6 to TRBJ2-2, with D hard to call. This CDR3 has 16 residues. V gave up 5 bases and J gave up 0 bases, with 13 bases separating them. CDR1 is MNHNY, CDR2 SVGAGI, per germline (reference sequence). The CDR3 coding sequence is TGTGCCAGCAGTCCCCCGCGGTCCACGAACACCGGGGAGCTGTTTTTT. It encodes CASSPPRSTNTGELFF.

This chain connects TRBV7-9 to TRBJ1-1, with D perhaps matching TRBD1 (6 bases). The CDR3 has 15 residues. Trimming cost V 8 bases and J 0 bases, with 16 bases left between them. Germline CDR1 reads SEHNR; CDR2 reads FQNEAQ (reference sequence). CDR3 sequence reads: CASPTPGAVNTEAFF. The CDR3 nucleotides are TGTGCCAGCCCCACCCCGGGGGCAGTGAACACTGAAGCTTTCTTT.

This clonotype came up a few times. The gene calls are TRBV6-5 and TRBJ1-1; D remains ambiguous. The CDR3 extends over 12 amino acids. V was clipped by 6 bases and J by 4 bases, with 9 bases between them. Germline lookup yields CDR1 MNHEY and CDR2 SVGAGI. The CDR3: CASRAQPTEAFF. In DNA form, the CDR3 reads TGTGCCAGCAGAGCACAGCCCACTGAAGCTTTCTTT.

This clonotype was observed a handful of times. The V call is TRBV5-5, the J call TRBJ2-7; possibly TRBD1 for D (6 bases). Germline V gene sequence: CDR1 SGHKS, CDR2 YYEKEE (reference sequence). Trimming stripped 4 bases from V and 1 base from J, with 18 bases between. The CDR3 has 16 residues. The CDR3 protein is CASSPVEWTVSYEQYF. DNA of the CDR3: TGTGCCAGCAGCCCAGTAGAGTGGACAGTTTCCTACGAGCAGTACTTC.

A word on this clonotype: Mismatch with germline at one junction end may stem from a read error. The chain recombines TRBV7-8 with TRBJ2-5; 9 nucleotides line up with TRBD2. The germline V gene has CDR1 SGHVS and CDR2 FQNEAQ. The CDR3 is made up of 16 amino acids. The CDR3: CTSSKRAGGREETQYF. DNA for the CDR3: TGTACCAGCAGCAAGCGCGCGGGGGGGCGGGAAGAGACCCAGTACTTC.

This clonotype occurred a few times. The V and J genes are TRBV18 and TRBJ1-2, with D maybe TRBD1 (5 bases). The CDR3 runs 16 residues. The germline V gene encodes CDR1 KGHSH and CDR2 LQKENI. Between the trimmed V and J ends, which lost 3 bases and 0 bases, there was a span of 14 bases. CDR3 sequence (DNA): TGTGCCAGCTCACCGAGGCGGGACCTAGCTAACTATGGCTACACCTTC. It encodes CASSPRRDLANYGYTF.

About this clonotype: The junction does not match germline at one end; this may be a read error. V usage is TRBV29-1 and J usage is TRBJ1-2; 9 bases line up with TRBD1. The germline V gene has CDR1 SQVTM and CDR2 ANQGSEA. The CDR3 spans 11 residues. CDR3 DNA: TGCAGCGTTGGACAGGGGGATGGCCACACCTTC. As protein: CSVGQGDGHTF. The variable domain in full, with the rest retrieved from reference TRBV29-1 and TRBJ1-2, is SAVISQKPSRDICQRGTSLTIQCQVDSQVTMMFWYRQQPGQSLTLIATANQGSEATYESGFVIDKFPISRPNLTFSTLTVSNMSPEDSSIYLCSVGQGDGHTFGSGTRLTVV.